This T cell receptor beta chain came from a study of T cells after yellow fever vaccination. This clonotype was detected once. This CDR3 region has 15 residues. Germline V CDR1 and CDR2: SGHVS, FQNEAQ. Trimming stripped 4 bases from V and 5 bases from J, with 17 bases between. 5'RACE template switching produced TCR cDNA carrying a universal primer site and UMIs. TCRdb analysed the 5' RACE reads with MiXCR anew, one entry per CDR3 protein. Seen here are around 350,000 distinct CDR3 sequences, 6.2% observed once, and the top ten hold 15%. This sequence joins TRBV7-8 and TRBJ1-1, with D maybe TRBD1 (6 bases). The sequence derives from a man aged 30 to 45 who received the YFV17D yellow fever vaccine. Sequencing was performed on PBMCs, taken 5 days after the yellow fever booster vaccination. Written as DNA, the CDR3 is TGTGCCAGCAGCTCATATAACAGGGATGGAACTGAAGCTTTCTTT. It specifies CASSSYNRDGTEAFF.